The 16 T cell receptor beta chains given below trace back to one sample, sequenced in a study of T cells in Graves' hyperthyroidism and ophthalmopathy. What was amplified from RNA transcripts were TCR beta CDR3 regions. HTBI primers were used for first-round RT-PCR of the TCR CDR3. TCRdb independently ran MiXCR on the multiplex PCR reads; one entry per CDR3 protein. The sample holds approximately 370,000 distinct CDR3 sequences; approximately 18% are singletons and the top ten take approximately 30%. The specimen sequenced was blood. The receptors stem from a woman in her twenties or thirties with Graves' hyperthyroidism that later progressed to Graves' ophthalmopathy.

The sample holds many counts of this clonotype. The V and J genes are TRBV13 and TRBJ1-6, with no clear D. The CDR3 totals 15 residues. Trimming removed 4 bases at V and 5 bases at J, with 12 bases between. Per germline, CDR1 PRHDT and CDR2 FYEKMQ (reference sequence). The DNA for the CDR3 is TGTGCCAGCAGCTCCCTCAGTGGGGATAATTCACCCCTCCACTTT. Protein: CASSSLSGDNSPLHF.

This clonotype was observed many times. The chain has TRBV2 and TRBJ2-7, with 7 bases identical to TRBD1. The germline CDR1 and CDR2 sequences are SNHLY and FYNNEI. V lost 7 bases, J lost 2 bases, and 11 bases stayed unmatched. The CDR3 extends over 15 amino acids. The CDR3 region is CASNKGRGRTYEQYF. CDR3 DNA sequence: TGTGCCAGCAACAAGGGTAGGGGGCGCACCTACGAGCAGTACTTC.

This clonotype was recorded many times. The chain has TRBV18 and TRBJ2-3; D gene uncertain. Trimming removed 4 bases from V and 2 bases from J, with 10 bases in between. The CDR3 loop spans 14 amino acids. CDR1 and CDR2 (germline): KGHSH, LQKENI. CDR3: CASSLQPTTDTQYF. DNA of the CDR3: TGTGCCAGCTCACTACAGCCTACCACAGATACGCAGTATTTT. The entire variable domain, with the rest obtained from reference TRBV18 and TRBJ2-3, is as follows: NAGVMQNPRHLVRRRGQEARLRCSPMKGHSHVYWYRQLPEEGLKFMVYLQKENIIDESGMPKERFSAEFPKEGPSILRIQQVVRGDSAAYFCASSLQPTTDTQYFGPGTRLTVL.

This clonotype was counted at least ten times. Written as DNA, the CDR3 is TGTGCCAGCAGCTCCGTCGGCTACAATGAGCAGTTCTTC. Its translation: CASSSVGYNEQFF. This chain links TRBV11-2 with TRBJ2-1, with D hard to call. Deletions cut 4 bases from V and 3 bases from J, with 7 bases between. Germline V gene lookup returns CDR1 SGHAT and CDR2 FQNNGV. The CDR3 totals 13 residues.

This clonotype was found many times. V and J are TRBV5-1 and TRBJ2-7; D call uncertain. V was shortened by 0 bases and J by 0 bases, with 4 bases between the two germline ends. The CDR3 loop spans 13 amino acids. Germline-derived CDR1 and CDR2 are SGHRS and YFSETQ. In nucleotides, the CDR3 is TGCGCCAGCAGCTTGGAGATCTCCTACGAGCAGTACTTC. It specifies CASSLEISYEQYF.

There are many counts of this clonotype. DNA of the CDR3: TGTGCCTGGAGTGTCAGTGAGACCCAGTACTTC. Its protein product is CAWSVSETQYF. The genes are TRBV30 and TRBJ2-5; D gene ambiguous. V was shortened by 0 bases and J by 5 bases, with 4 bases between the two germline ends. Germline V gene sequence: CDR1 GTSNPN, CDR2 SVGIG (reference sequence). The CDR3 covers 11 residues.

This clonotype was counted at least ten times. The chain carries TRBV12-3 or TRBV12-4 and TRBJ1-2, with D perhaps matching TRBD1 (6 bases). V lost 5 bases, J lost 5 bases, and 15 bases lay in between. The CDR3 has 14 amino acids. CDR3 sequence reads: CASSGTTGRYGYTF. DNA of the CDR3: TGTGCCAGCAGTGGCACAACAGGGAGATATGGCTACACCTTC.

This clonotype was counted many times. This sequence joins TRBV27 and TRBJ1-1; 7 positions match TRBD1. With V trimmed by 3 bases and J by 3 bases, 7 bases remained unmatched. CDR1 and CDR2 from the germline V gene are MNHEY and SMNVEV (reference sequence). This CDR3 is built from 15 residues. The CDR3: CASSFADRADTEAFF. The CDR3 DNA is TGTGCCAGCAGTTTCGCAGACAGGGCGGACACTGAAGCTTTCTTT.

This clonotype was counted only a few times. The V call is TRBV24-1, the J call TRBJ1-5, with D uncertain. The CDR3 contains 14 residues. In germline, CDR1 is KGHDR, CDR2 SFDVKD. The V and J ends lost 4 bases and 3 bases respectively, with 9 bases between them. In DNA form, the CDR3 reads TGTGCCACCAGTGAAAGGAGCTACAATCAGCCCCAGCATTTT. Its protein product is CATSERSYNQPQHF.

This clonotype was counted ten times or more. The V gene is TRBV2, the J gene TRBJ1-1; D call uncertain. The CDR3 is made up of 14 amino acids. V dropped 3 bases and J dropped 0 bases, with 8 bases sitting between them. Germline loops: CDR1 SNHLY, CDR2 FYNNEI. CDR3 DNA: TGTGCCAGCAGTGAGTACGTGCTGAACACTGAAGCTTTCTTT. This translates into CASSEYVLNTEAFF.

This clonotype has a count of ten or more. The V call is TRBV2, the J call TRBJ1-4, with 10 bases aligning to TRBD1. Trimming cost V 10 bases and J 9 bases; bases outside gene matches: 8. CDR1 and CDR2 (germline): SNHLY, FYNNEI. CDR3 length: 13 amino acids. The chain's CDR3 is CANWDRGLKKLFF. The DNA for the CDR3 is TGTGCCAACTGGGACAGGGGACTTAAAAAACTGTTTTTT.

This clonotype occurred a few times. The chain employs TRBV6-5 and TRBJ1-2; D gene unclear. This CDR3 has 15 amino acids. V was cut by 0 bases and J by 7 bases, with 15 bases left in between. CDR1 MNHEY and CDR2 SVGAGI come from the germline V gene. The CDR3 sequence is CASSYSPGGIGGYTF. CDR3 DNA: TGTGCCAGCAGTTACTCACCGGGCGGTATAGGTGGCTACACCTTC.

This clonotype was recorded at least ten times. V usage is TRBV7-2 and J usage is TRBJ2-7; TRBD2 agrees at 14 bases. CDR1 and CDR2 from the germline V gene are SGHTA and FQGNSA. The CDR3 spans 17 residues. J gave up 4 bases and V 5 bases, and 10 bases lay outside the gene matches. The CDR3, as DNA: TGTGCCAGCAGCGACCCTCCGGGACTAGCGGGAGTGTACGAGCAGTACTTC. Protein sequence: CASSDPPGLAGVYEQYF.

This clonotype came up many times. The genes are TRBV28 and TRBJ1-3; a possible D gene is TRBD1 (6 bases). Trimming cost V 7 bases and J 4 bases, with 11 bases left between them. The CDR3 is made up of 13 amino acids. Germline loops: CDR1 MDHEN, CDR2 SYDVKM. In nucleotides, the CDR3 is TGTGCCAGCAATGGGGGCTCGGGAAACACCATATATTTT. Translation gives CASNGGSGNTIYF.

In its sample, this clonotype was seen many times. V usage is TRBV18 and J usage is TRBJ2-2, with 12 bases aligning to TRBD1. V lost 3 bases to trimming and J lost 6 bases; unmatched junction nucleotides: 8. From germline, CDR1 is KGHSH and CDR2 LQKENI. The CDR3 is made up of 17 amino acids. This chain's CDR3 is CASSPGTGGVLAGELFF. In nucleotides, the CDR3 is TGTGCCAGCTCACCCGGGACAGGGGGCGTACTCGCCGGGGAGCTGTTTTTT.

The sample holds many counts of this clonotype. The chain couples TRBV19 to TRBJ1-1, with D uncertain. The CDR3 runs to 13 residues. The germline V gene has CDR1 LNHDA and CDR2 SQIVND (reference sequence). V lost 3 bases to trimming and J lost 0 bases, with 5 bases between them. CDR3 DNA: TGTGCCAGTAGTATTGTGGTGAACACTGAAGCTTTCTTT. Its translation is CASSIVVNTEAFF.